Listed below are T cell receptor beta chains from one sample, sequenced in a study of T cells in Graves' hyperthyroidism and ophthalmopathy. TCRdb processed the multiplex PCR reads anew with MiXCR; each CDR3 protein has one entry. The data show about 760,000 distinct CDR3 sequences, about 35% seen once. The sequenced material came from blood. These TCRs come from a woman between 40 and 50 years old with Graves' hyperthyroidism. Each CDR3 is given with its conserved first and last residue. The D gene is left open where the match is weak. Size values are once, few and many counts, or a class for expanded clones, and some rows have none.

J gene,clone size,V gene,D gene,CDR3 protein,CDR3 DNA
TRBJ2-5,many,TRBV7-2,.,CASSLASSARADQETQYF,TGTGCCAGCAGCTTAGCCTCCAGCGCGCGGGCGGACCAAGAGACCCAGTACTTC
TRBJ1-2,.,TRBV7-2,TRBD1,CASSLRTGGEGYTF,TGTGCCAGCAGCCTCCGGACAGGGGGAGAAGGCTACACCTTC
TRBJ1-1,many,TRBV29-1,TRBD1,CSVTGGTNTEAFF,TGCAGCGTTACAGGGGGCACGAACACTGAAGCTTTCTTT
TRBJ1-1,.,TRBV4-3,TRBD1,CASSPSPGQIEAFF,TGCGCCAGCAGCCCATCCCCGGGACAGATTGAAGCTTTCTTT
TRBJ1-5,many,TRBV29-1,.,CSVPTEGGGSNQPQHF,TGCAGCGTCCCGACGGAGGGGGGGGGGAGCAATCAGCCCCAGCATTTT
TRBJ2-2,few,TRBV4-2,TRBD1,CASSQARDRAIDTGELFF,TGTGCCAGCAGCCAGGCCCGGGACAGGGCTATCGACACCGGGGAGCTGTTTTTT
TRBJ2-2,.,TRBV12-3/TRBV12-4,.,CANSFSLGELFF,TGTGCCAACAGTTTTTCCCTCGGGGAGCTGTTTTTT
TRBJ1-5,many,TRBV12-3/TRBV12-4,.,CASSLTGIANQPQHF,TGTGCCAGCAGTTTGACGGGGATTGCCAATCAGCCCCAGCATTTT
TRBJ1-3,many,TRBV12-3/TRBV12-4,.,CASNLAGNTIYF,TGTGCCAGCAATTTGGCGGGAAACACCATATATTTT
TRBJ1-2,once,TRBV29-1,TRBD1,CSTRQDRDGYTF,TGCAGCACTAGACAGGACAGGGATGGCTACACCTTC
TRBJ1-1,many,TRBV10-1,.,CASRLQLGGEAFF,TGCGCCAGCAGACTACAACTCGGGGGTGAAGCTTTCTTT
TRBJ1-2,few,TRBV7-9,.,CASSSRPTMEGALDGYTF,TGTGCCAGCAGCTCCCGCCCTACGATGGAAGGGGCGTTGGATGGCTACACCTTC
TRBJ1-2,many,TRBV9,TRBD1,CASGTGQGGGYTF,TGTGCCAGCGGGACGGGACAGGGGGGTGGCTACACCTTC
TRBJ2-7,.,TRBV29-1,.,CSVEALTIGEQYF,TGCAGCGTTGAGGCCCTAACCATCGGGGAGCAGTACTTC
TRBJ1-3,many,TRBV25-1,TRBD1,CASSEQGAGNTIYF,TGTGCCAGCAGTGAACAGGGGGCCGGAAACACCATATATTTT
TRBJ1-4,.,TRBV4-3,.,CASSQDGPRWQGGEKLFF,TGCGCCAGCAGCCAAGATGGGCCAAGATGGCAGGGAGGAGAAAAACTGTTTTTT
TRBJ2-5,once,TRBV6-6,TRBD2,CASSPFTGGGQTQYF,TGTGCCAGCAGTCCCTTTACGGGGGGAGGCCAGACCCAGTACTTC
TRBJ1-1,.,TRBV7-2,.,CASSPRGSVPEAFF,TGTGCCAGCAGCCCTAGGGGCTCGGTCCCTGAAGCTTTCTTT
TRBJ1-2,once,TRBV24-1,.,CATGDSGARDYGYTF,TGTGCCACCGGTGATTCCGGGGCAAGAGACTATGGCTACACCTTC
TRBJ1-1,.,TRBV7-2,.,CASSREKSGSEAFF,TGCGCCAGCAGCCGCGAAAAGTCGGGCAGTGAAGCTTTCTTT
TRBJ2-7,.,TRBV12-3/TRBV12-4,TRBD1,CASTADRGEGQYF,TGTGCCAGCACCGCGGACAGGGGAGAGGGGCAGTACTTC
TRBJ2-7,few,TRBV7-9,TRBD1,CASSQAHLGQANRYEQYF,TGCGCCAGCAGCCAAGCCCACCTCGGACAGGCGAACCGCTACGAGCAGTACTTC
TRBJ1-1,few,TRBV4-3,.,CASSQGRGFEAFF,TGCGCCAGCAGCCAAGGGAGGGGGTTCGAAGCTTTCTTT
TRBJ1-1,many,TRBV9,.,CASSVVWGGTEAFF,TGTGCCAGCAGCGTAGTATGGGGAGGCACTGAAGCTTTCTTT
TRBJ1-1,many,TRBV29-1,.,CSVEDETVGTEAFF,TGCAGCGTTGAAGATGAGACGGTGGGGACTGAAGCTTTCTTT
TRBJ2-7,.,TRBV19,TRBD2,CASSMTSGSYEQYF,TGTGCCAGTAGTATGACTAGCGGCTCCTACGAGCAGTACTTC
TRBJ1-3,.,TRBV7-2,.,CASSVGRGRPDTIYF,TGTGCCAGCAGCGTGGGCCGGGGCCGCCCGGACACCATATATTTT
TRBJ1-2,.,TRBV12-3/TRBV12-4,.,CTSSFRTGPLYGYTF,TGTACCAGCAGTTTCCGCACAGGGCCTCTCTATGGCTACACCTTC
TRBJ2-7,.,TRBV25-1,TRBD2,CASSLWGSGSYEQYF,TGTGCCAGCAGTTTATGGGGTAGCGGGTCCTACGAGCAGTACTTC
TRBJ2-5,few,TRBV20-1,TRBD1,CSAIRGTARYQETQYF,TGCAGTGCCATTCGTGGGACAGCAAGGTACCAAGAGACCCAGTACTTC
TRBJ1-4,.,TRBV7-9,.,CASSRPGARGEKLFF,TGTGCCAGCAGCCGACCGGGGGCCAGAGGAGAAAAACTGTTTTTT
TRBJ2-3,once,TRBV9,.,CASSVGDTRRTDTQYF,TGTGCCAGCAGCGTGGGCGACACACGACGCACAGATACGCAGTATTTT
TRBJ2-7,many,TRBV19,.,CASSTRDPHYEQYF,TGTGCCAGTAGTACCCGGGACCCGCATTACGAGCAGTACTTC
TRBJ1-4,many,TRBV7-9,.,CASSPPGGGKLFF,TGTGCCAGCAGCCCACCCGGGGGTGGAAAACTGTTTTTT
TRBJ1-6,many,TRBV10-3,TRBD1,CAISDRAGTGRSPLHF,TGTGCCATCAGTGACCGAGCCGGGACAGGGAGGTCACCCCTCCACTTT
TRBJ1-4,.,TRBV29-1,.,CSVDDGAEREKLFF,TGCAGCGTTGACGACGGGGCGGAGCGTGAAAAACTGTTTTTT
TRBJ2-7,.,TRBV12-5,.,CASGRDRAYEQYF,TGTGCTAGTGGCCGGGACCGAGCCTACGAGCAGTACTTC
TRBJ2-6,few,TRBV14,.,CASSPSSPSGANVLTF,TGTGCCAGCAGCCCTAGCTCCCCCTCTGGGGCCAACGTCCTGACTTTC
TRBJ2-2,few,TRBV10-3,TRBD1,CAGRQGNTGELFF,TGTGCCGGGAGACAGGGAAACACCGGGGAGCTGTTTTTT
TRBJ1-1,few,TRBV29-1,.,CSVTYFGEEAFF,TGCAGCGTCACCTACTTTGGAGAGGAAGCTTTCTTT
TRBJ1-2,many,TRBV4-3,.,CASSQEAGPYGYTF,TGCGCCAGCAGCCAAGAGGCAGGGCCCTATGGCTACACCTTC
TRBJ2-2,.,TRBV5-1,TRBD2,CASSTLAGLGTGELFF,TGCGCCAGCAGCACCCTAGCGGGACTGGGCACCGGGGAGCTGTTTTTT
TRBJ2-6,.,TRBV28,.,CASSGPLGSGANVLTF,TGTGCCAGCAGCGGCCCTCTCGGCTCTGGGGCCAACGTCCTGACTTTC
TRBJ1-1,.,TRBV7-9,.,CASSSYRAVEGTEAFF,TGTGCCAGCAGCTCCTACAGGGCCGTTGAGGGCACTGAAGCTTTCTTT
TRBJ1-2,many,TRBV25-1,.,CASSDGRGVHGYTF,TGTGCCAGCAGTGACGGCCGGGGGGTGCATGGCTACACCTTC
TRBJ1-2,.,TRBV19,TRBD1,CASSLARGRGYTF,TGTGCCAGTAGTCTTGCCAGGGGGCGCGGCTACACCTTC
TRBJ2-7,.,TRBV7-8,TRBD2,CASTLGLADYEQYF,TGTGCCAGCACACTTGGACTAGCAGATTACGAGCAGTACTTC
TRBJ2-7,few,TRBV27,TRBD2,CASSSSLAGVRYEQYF,TGTGCCAGCAGTTCCTCTTTAGCGGGGGTAAGGTACGAGCAGTACTTC
TRBJ2-7,many,TRBV7-2,.,CASSLGNGGYEQYF,TGTGCCAGCAGCTTAGGGAACGGGGGCTACGAGCAGTACTTC
TRBJ2-5,many,TRBV12-3/TRBV12-4,.,CASSFPRLGEGETQYF,TGTGCCAGCAGTTTCCCCCGTCTCGGAGAGGGAGAGACCCAGTACTTC
TRBJ2-2,few,TRBV7-2,.,CASSLGVRGNTGELFF,TGTGCCAGCAGCTTAGGAGTCAGGGGGAACACCGGGGAGCTGTTTTTT
TRBJ1-3,.,TRBV2,.,CASSSGYGEGGNTIYF,TGTGCCAGCAGCTCGGGGTATGGGGAAGGAGGAAACACCATATATTTT
TRBJ2-1,.,TRBV24-1,TRBD2,CATSDSTSGGGNEQFF,TGTGCCACCAGTGATTCGACTAGCGGAGGAGGCAATGAGCAGTTCTTC
TRBJ1-2,.,TRBV7-8,.,CANSSSLSTNYGYTF,TGTGCCAACAGCTCTTCCCTATCAACTAACTATGGCTACACCTTC
TRBJ2-5,few,TRBV20-1,.,CSANLGGRQETQYF,TGCAGTGCTAATCTGGGGGGCCGCCAGGAGACCCAGTACTTC
TRBJ2-2,.,TRBV10-1,TRBD1,CASRHRQGSTGELFF,TGCGCCAGCAGGCATCGACAGGGGAGCACCGGGGAGCTGTTTTTT
TRBJ1-1,few,TRBV5-1,.,CASSFNGDTEAFF,TGCGCCAGCAGCTTTAATGGGGACACTGAAGCTTTCTTT
TRBJ2-7,.,TRBV12-3/TRBV12-4,.,CASRYQGNYEQYF,TGTGCCAGCAGGTACCAGGGGAACTACGAGCAGTACTTC